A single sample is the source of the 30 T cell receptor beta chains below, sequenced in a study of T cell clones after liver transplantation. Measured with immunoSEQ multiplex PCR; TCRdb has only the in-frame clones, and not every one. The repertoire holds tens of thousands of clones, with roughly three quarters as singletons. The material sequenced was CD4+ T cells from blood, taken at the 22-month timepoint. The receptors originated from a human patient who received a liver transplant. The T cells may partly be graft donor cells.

The CDR3: CATRTTGGDGYTF. DNA for the CDR3: TGTGCCACCCGGACGACGGGAGGGGATGGCTACACCTTC. V usage is TRBV19 and J usage is TRBJ1-2; perhaps TRBD1 as D (5 bases). V was clipped by 10 bases and J by 6 bases, with 18 bases between them. The germline V gene encodes CDR1 LNHDA and CDR2 SQIVND (reference sequence). The CDR3 loop spans 13 amino acids.

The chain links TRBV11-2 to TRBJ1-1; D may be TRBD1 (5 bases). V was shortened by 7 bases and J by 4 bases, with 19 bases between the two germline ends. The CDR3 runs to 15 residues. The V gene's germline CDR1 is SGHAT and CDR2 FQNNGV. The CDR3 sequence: CASNSWGVDGTEAFF. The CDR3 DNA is TGTGCCAGCAACAGTTGGGGGGTTGACGGCACTGAAGCTTTCTTT. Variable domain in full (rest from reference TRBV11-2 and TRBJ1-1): EAGVAQSPRYKIIEKRQSVAFWCNPISGHATLYWYQQILGQGPKLLIQFQNNGVVDDSQLPKDRFSAERLKGVDSTLKIQPAKLEDSAVYLCASNSWGVDGTEAFFGQGTRLTVV.

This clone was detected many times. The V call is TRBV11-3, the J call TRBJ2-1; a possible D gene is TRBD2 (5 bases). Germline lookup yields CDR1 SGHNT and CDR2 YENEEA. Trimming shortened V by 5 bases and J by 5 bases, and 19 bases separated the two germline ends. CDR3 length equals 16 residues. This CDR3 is CASSPQTFAGDNEQFF. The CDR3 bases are TGTGCCAGCAGCCCACAAACGTTCGCCGGGGACAATGAGCAGTTCTTC.

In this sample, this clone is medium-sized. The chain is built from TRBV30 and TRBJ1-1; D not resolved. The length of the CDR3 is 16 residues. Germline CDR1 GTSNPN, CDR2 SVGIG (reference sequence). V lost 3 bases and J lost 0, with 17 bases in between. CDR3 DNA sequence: TGTGCCTGGAGACCCTTCTGGGGAGGGATGAACACTGAAGCTTTCTTT. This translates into CAWRPFWGGMNTEAFF. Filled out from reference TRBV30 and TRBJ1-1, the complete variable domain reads SQTIHQWPATLVQPVGSPLSLECTVEGTSNPNLYWYRQAAGRGLQLLFYSVGIGQISSEVPQNLSASRPQDRQFILSSKKLLLSDSGFYLCAWRPFWGGMNTEAFFGQGTRLTVV.

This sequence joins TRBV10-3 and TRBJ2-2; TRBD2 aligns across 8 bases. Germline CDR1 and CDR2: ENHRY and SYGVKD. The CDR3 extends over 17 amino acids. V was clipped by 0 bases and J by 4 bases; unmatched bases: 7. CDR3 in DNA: TGTGCCATCAGTGAGTCGAAGGGACTAGTACGCACCGGGGAGCTGTTTTTT. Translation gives CAISESKGLVRTGELFF.

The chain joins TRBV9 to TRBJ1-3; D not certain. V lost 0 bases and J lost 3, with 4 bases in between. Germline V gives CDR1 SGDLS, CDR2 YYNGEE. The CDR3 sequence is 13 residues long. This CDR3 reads CASSVDSGNTIYF. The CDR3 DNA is TGTGCCAGCAGCGTAGACAGTGGAAACACCATATATTTT.

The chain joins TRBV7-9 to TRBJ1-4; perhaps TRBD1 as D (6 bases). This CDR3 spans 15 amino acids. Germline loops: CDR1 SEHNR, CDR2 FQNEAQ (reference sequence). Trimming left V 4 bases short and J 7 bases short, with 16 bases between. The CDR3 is CASSYSLGTTEKLFF. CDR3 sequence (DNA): TGTGCCAGCAGCTATAGCTTGGGGACAACTGAAAAACTGTTTTTT.

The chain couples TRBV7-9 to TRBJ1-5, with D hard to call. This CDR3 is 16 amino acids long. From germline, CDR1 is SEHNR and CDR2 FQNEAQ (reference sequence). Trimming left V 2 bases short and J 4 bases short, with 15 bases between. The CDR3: CASSLSISGGNQPQHF. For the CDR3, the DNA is TGTGCCAGCAGCTTATCAATATCGGGAGGGAATCAGCCCCAGCATTTT. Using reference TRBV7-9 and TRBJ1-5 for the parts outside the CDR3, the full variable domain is DTGVSQNPRHKITKRGQNVTFRCDPISEHNRLYWYRQTLGQGPEFLTYFQNEAQLEKSRLLSDRFSAERPKGSFSTLEIQRTEQGDSAMYLCASSLSISGGNQPQHFGDGTRLSIL.

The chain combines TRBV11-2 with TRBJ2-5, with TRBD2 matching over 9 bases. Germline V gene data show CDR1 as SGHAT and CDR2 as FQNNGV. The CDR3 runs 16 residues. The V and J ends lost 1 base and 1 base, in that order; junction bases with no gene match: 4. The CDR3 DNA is TGTGCCAGCAGCTTAGGAGCGGGGGGCCTCCAAGAGACCCAGTACTTC. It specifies CASSLGAGGLQETQYF.

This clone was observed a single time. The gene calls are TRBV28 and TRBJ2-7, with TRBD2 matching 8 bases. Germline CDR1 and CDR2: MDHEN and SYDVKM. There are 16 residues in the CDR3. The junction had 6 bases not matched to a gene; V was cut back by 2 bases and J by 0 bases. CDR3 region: CASSLQLAVLSYEQYF. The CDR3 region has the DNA TGTGCCAGCAGTTTACAACTAGCGGTGCTCTCCTACGAGCAGTACTTC.

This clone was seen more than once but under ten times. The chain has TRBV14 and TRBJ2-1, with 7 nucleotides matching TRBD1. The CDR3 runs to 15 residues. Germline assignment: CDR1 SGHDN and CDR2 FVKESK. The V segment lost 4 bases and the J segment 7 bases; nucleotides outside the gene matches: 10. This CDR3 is CASSRTGQRGNEQFF. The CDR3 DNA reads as TGTGCCAGCAGCCGTACGGGACAGAGGGGGAATGAGCAGTTCTTC.

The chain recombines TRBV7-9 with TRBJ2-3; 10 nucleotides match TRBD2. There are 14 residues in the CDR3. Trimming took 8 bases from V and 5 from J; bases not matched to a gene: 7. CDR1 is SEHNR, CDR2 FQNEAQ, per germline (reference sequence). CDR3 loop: CASPLAGVIDTQYF. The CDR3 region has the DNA TGTGCCAGCCCTCTAGCGGGGGTAATAGATACGCAGTATTTT.

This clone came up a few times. The CDR3 here is CASSEEGDRPLHF. The CDR3 DNA follows: TGTGCCAGCAGTGAAGAGGGGGATAGACCCCTCCACTTT. The chain recombines TRBV6-1 with TRBJ1-6, with D maybe TRBD1 (6 bases). The CDR3 is 13 amino acids. V was shortened by 1 base and J by 12 bases, with 10 bases between the two germline ends. CDR1 is MNHNS, CDR2 SASEGT, per germline.

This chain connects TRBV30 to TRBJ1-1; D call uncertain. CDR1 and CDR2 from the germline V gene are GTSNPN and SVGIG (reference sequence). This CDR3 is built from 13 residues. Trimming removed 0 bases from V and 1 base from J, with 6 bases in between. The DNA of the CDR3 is TGTGCCTGGAGTGTTCGGGGGAACACTGAAGCTTTCTTT. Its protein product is CAWSVRGNTEAFF. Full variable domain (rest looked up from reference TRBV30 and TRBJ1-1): SQTIHQWPATLVQPVGSPLSLECTVEGTSNPNLYWYRQAAGRGLQLLFYSVGIGQISSEVPQNLSASRPQDRQFILSSKKLLLSDSGFYLCAWSVRGNTEAFFGQGTRLTVV.

The CDR3 region has the DNA TGTGCCAGCAGTGCCAACACAGGCCCACGTTCACCCCTCCACTTT. Its protein product is CASSANTGPRSPLHF. The rearrangement links TRBV6-1 to TRBJ1-6; D perhaps matches TRBD1 (5 bases). Trimming took 4 bases from V and 9 from J, leaving 16 bases between them. The CDR3 contains 15 residues. Germline loops: CDR1 MNHNS, CDR2 SASEGT.

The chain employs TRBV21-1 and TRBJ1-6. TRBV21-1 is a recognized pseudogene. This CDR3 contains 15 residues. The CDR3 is CASSKGGLSDSPLHF. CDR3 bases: TGTGCCAGCAGCAAAGGGGGACTTTCCGATTCACCCCTCCACTTT.

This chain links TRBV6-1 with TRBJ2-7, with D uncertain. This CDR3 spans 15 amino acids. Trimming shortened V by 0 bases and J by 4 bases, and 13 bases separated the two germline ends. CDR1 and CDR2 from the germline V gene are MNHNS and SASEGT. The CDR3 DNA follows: TGTGCCAGCAGTGAAGCGTCGGGCCCTTTTTACGAGCAGTACTTC. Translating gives CASSEASGPFYEQYF.

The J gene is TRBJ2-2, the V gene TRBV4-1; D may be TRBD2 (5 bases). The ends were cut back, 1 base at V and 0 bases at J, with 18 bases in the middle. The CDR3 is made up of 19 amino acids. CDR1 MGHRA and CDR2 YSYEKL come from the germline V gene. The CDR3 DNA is TGCGCCAGCAGCCAAGGGGTTTTAGCACGGGGTACGAACACCGGGGAGCTGTTTTTT. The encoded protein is CASSQGVLARGTNTGELFF.

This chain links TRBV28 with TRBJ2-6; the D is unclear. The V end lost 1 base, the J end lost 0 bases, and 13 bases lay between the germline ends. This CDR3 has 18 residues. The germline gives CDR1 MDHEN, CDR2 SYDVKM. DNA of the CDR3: TGTGCCAGCAGTTTATTTCCTGGCAGAATCTCTGGGGCCAACGTCCTGACTTTC. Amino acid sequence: CASSLFPGRISGANVLTF.

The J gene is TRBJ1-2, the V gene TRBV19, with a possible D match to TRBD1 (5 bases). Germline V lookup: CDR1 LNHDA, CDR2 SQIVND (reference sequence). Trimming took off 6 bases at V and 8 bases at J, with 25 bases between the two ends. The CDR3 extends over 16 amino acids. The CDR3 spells CASRISGTAGVGGYTF. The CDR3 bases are TGTGCCAGTAGGATATCAGGGACTGCGGGGGTCGGAGGCTACACCTTC.

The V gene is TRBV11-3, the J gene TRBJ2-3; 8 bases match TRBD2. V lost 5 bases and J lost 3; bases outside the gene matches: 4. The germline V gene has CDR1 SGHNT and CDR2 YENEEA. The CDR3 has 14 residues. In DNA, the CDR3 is TGTGCCAGCAGCCCGGGGACTAGGACAGATACGCAGTATTTT. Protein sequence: CASSPGTRTDTQYF.

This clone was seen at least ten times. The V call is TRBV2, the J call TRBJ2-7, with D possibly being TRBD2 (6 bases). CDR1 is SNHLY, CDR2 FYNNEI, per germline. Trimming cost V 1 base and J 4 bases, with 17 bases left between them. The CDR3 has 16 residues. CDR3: CASSEEGWRERYEQYF. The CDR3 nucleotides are TGTGCCAGCAGTGAAGAGGGATGGAGGGAGAGATACGAGCAGTACTTC.

The CDR3 reads CASSLGPASTGELFF. CDR3 nucleotide sequence: TGTGCCAGCAGCTTAGGCCCAGCATCCACCGGGGAGCTGTTTTTT. The genes are TRBV7-2 and TRBJ2-2; D not certain. Germline V gives CDR1 SGHTA, CDR2 FQGNSA. The CDR3 is made up of 15 amino acids. Trimming removed 1 base from V and 4 bases from J, with 10 bases in between.

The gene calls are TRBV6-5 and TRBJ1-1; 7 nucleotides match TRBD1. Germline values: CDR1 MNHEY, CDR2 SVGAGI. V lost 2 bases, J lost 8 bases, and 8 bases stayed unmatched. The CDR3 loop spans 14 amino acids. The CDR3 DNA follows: TGTGCCAGCAGTTACGGTCAGGGGGGAATGGAAGCTTTCTTT. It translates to CASSYGQGGMEAFF.

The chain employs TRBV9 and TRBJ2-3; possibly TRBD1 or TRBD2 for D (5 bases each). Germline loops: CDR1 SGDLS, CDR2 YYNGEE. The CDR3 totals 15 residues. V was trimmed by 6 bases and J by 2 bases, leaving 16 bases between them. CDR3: CASNRGTTLTDTQYF. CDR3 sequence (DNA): TGTGCCAGCAACCGAGGGACGACCCTCACAGATACGCAGTATTTT.

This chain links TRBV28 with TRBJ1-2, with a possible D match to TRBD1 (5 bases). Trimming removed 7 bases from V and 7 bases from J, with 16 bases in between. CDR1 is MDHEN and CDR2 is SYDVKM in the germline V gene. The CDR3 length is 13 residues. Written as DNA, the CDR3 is TGTGCCAGCACCTCGGGGCATGATCTTGGCTACACCTTC. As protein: CASTSGHDLGYTF.

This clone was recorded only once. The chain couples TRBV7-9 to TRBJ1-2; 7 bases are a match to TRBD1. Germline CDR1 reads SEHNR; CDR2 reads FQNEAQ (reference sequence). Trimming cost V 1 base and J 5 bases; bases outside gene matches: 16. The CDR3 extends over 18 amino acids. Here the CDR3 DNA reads TGTGCCAGCAGCTTAGGATTCGTTGACAGGGTGGAAGATTATGGCTACACCTTC. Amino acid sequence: CASSLGFVDRVEDYGYTF.

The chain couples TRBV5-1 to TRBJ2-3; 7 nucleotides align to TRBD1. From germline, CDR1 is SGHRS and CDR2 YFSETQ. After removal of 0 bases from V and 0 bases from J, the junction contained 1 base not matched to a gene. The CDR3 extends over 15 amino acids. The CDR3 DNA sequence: TGCGCCAGCAGCTTGGGGGACAGAAGCACAGATACGCAGTATTTT. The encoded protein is CASSLGDRSTDTQYF.

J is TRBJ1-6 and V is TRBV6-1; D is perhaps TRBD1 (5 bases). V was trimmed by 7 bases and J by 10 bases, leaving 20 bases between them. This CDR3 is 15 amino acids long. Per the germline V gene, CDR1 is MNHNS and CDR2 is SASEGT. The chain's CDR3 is CASTPKYQGGSPLHF. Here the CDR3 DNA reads TGTGCCAGCACTCCCAAGTACCAGGGTGGGTCACCCCTCCACTTT.

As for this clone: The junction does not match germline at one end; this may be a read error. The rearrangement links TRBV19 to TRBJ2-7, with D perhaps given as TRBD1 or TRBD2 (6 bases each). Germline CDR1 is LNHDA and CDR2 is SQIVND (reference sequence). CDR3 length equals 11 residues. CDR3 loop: CASSPRGRTLF. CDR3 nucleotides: TGTGCCAGTAGTCCCCGGGGGCGTACCCTCTTC. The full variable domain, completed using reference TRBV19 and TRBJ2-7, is DGGITQSPKYLFRKEGQNVTLSCEQNLNHDAMYWYRQDPGQGLRLIYYSQIVNDFQKGDIAEGYSVSREKKESFPLTVTSAQKNPTAFYLCASSPRGRTLFGPGTRLTVT.